The T cell receptor beta chain under discussion was sequenced for a study of T cell responses to AZD1222 COVID-19 vaccine. The germline V gene has CDR1 MDHEN and CDR2 SYDVKM. This CDR3 contains 13 residues. The germline V and J ends were trimmed by 6 bases and 4 bases, with 9 bases remaining between them. Study-level results: Targets within unmutated variant regions were reportedly found for nearly half of spike-specific TCRs. Clonal diversity was possibly underestimated; the donors were predominantly white British and more often female.

Sequencing used immunoSEQ multiplex PCR; TCRdb keeps in-frame clones, though not all of them. The sample comprises some 170,000 clones, about 89% of which are singletons, and 1.5% to 2% rests with the top ten. Note on this clone: The antigen remains undetermined.

The sequence was obtained from an adult in good health. The chain links TRBV28 to TRBJ2-2, with a possible D match to TRBD1 (5 bases). The sample here was peripheral blood, taken on day 0 of AZD1222 vaccination. The CDR3 loop reads CASRQVLTGELFF. The CDR3 DNA reads TGTGCCAGCAGACAGGTTCTCACCGGGGAGCTGTTTTTT.